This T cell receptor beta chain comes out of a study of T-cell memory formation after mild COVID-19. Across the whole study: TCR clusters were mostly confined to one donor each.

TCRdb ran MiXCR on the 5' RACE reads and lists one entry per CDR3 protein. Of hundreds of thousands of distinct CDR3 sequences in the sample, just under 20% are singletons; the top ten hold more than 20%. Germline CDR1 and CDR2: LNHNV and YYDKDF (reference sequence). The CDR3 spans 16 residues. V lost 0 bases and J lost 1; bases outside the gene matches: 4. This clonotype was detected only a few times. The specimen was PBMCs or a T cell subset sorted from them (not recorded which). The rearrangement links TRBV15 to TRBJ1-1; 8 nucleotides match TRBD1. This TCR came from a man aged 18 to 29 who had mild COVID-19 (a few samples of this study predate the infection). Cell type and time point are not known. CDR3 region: CATSRDGGTGNTEAFF. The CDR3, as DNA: TGTGCCACCAGCAGAGATGGTGGGACAGGGAACACTGAAGCTTTCTTT.